These 13 T cell receptor beta chains were all obtained from the same sample, sequenced in a study of T cells after yellow fever vaccination. TCRdb passed the 5' RACE reads through MiXCR, listing each CDR3 protein once. Here the sample spans 500,000 to 700,000 distinct CDR3 sequences, approximately 21% being singletons. Sample: PBMCs, taken 15 days after the yellow fever booster vaccination. The receptors originated from a man aged 25 to 45 who received the YFV17D yellow fever vaccine.

This clonotype has more than one count but fewer than ten. The J gene is TRBJ2-5, the V gene TRBV5-1; the match to TRBD2 covers 8 bases. CDR1 and CDR2 (germline): SGHRS, YFSETQ. After removal of 0 bases from V and 1 base from J, the junction contained 5 bases not matched to a gene. CDR3 length equals 16 residues. This chain's CDR3 is CASSLEASGRQETQYF. As DNA, the CDR3 is TGCGCCAGCAGCTTGGAGGCTAGCGGGCGCCAAGAGACCCAGTACTTC. The entire variable domain, with the rest obtained from reference TRBV5-1 and TRBJ2-5, is as follows: KAGVTQTPRYLIKTRGQQVTLSCSPISGHRSVSWYQQTPGQGLQFLFEYFSETQRNKGNFPGRFSGRQFSNSRSEMNVSTLELGDSALYLCASSLEASGRQETQYFGPGTRLLVL.

A few counts support this clonotype. The genes are TRBV5-4 and TRBJ2-7; D is undetermined. Germline CDR1 is SGHNT and CDR2 is YYREEE (reference sequence). The V end lost 0 bases, the J end lost 1 base, and 11 bases lay between the germline ends. The CDR3 loop spans 15 amino acids. CDR3 region: CASSLVSDGSYEQYF. The DNA for the CDR3 is TGTGCCAGCAGCTTGGTTTCGGACGGGTCCTACGAGCAGTACTTC.

This clonotype was observed a handful of times. CDR3 sequence (DNA): TGTGCCAGCAGCTTTGACAGCACATCTAATTCACCCCTCCACTTT. This encodes CASSFDSTSNSPLHF. The chain has TRBV7-2 and TRBJ1-6; tentative D call: TRBD1 (5 bases). V shed 3 bases and J shed 6 bases, with 12 bases lying between them. This CDR3 comprises 15 residues. The germline gives CDR1 SGHTA, CDR2 FQGNSA.

The chain has TRBV4-3 and TRBJ2-1; TRBD2 is a possible D gene (6 bases). The V end lost 8 bases, the J end lost 5 bases, and 19 bases lay between the germline ends. Looked up from germline, CDR1 is LGHNA and CDR2 is YSLEER. CDR3 size: 15 residues. CDR3 amino acids: CASPPFWEENNEQFF. CDR3 nucleotide sequence: TGCGCCAGCCCTCCTTTTTGGGAGGAAAACAATGAGCAGTTCTTC.

The table lists this clonotype with a few counts. Here the CDR3 reads CASSQEGAGGSTQYF. The CDR3, as DNA: TGCGCCAGCAGCCAAGAAGGAGCGGGAGGGTCGACCCAGTACTTC. V is TRBV4-1 and J is TRBJ2-5, with 10 positions matching TRBD2. Germline V gives CDR1 MGHRA, CDR2 YSYEKL. V lost 0 bases to trimming and J lost 7 bases; unmatched junction nucleotides: 5. This CDR3 is 15 amino acids long.

With respect to this clonotype: Being one base from a much bigger clone, this may be a read error. This rearrangement joins TRBV7-9 to TRBJ2-7; 9 nucleotides agree with TRBD2. The junction had 1 base not matched to a gene; V was cut back by 5 bases and J by 2 bases. The CDR3 covers 13 residues. The germline V gene encodes CDR1 SEHNR and CDR2 FQNEAQ (reference sequence). The CDR3 DNA is TGTGCCAGCAGCCGGACTAGCGCCTACGAGCAGTACTTC. This gives the protein CASSRTSAYEQYF.

The J gene is TRBJ2-3, the V gene TRBV7-2; 8 positions agree with TRBD2. The junction had 2 bases not matched to a gene; V was cut back by 1 base and J by 5 bases. Germline values: CDR1 SGHTA, CDR2 FQGNSA. This CDR3 region has 14 residues. In DNA, the CDR3 is TGTGCCAGCAGCTTAGGCGGGAGGATAGATACGCAGTATTTT. It codes for CASSLGGRIDTQYF.

The chain couples TRBV14 to TRBJ2-5; D is perhaps TRBD1 or TRBD2 (6 bases each). Trimming took off 4 bases at V and 6 bases at J, with 12 bases between the two ends. Germline CDR1 and CDR2: SGHDN and FVKESK. This CDR3 comprises 13 residues. The CDR3 DNA reads TGTGCCAGCAGCCCCCATCGGGGGCAGACCCAGTACTTC. As protein: CASSPHRGQTQYF. The full variable domain, completed using reference TRBV14 and TRBJ2-5, is EAGVTQFPSHSVIEKGQTVTLRCDPISGHDNLYWYRRVMGKEIKFLLHFVKESKQDESGMPNNRFLAERTGGTYSTLKVQPAELEDSGVYFCASSPHRGQTQYFGPGTRLLVL.

This clonotype was detected a few times. This rearrangement joins TRBV5-4 to TRBJ2-7; 8 bases agree with TRBD1. The CDR3 sequence is 14 residues long. Per the germline V gene, CDR1 is SGHNT and CDR2 is YYREEE (reference sequence). With V trimmed by 5 bases and J by 3 bases, 7 bases remained unmatched. CDR3 DNA: TGTGCCAGCAGGAAGGACAGGGCAGTCTACGAGCAGTACTTC. As protein: CASRKDRAVYEQYF.

The J gene is TRBJ2-3, the V gene TRBV12-3 or TRBV12-4; a weak D match, TRBD2 (6 bases). V was shortened by 2 bases and J by 0 bases, with 15 bases between the two germline ends. This CDR3 has 17 residues. The CDR3 spells CASSLSPLATSTDTQYF. Written as DNA, the CDR3 is TGTGCCAGCAGTTTATCTCCCCTAGCGACTAGCACAGATACGCAGTATTTT.

A few counts support this clonotype. The chain links TRBV12-3 or TRBV12-4 to TRBJ1-1; no clear D gene. The V end was cut by 6 bases, the J end by 5 bases, with 10 bases between. The CDR3 totals 12 residues. CDR3 sequence reads: CASSYSWTEAFF. The CDR3 bases are TGTGCCAGCAGCTACTCGTGGACTGAAGCTTTCTTT.

The DNA for the CDR3 is TGTGCCAGCAGCTCCGGGCATGACCCCGGGGAGCTGTTTTTT. It yields the protein CASSSGHDPGELFF. This chain links TRBV7-6 with TRBJ2-2; D remains unclear. The CDR3 has 14 residues. CDR1 and CDR2 (germline): SGHVS, FNYEAQ. Trimming pared 4 bases from V and 6 bases from J, leaving 12 bases between.

The chain links TRBV24-1 to TRBJ2-1; D is perhaps TRBD1 (5 bases). Germline V gene lookup returns CDR1 KGHDR and CDR2 SFDVKD. CDR3 length: 15 amino acids. Between the trimmed V and J ends, which lost 2 bases and 8 bases, there was a span of 15 bases. CDR3 DNA: TGTGCCACCAGTGATTCCCACAGGTTAACACATGAGCAGTTCTTC. The encoded protein is CATSDSHRLTHEQFF.